This TCR beta chain was profiled in a study of a mutant IDH1 vaccine in newly diagnosed glioma. Assay used: immunoSEQ multiplex PCR; TCRdb lists only in-frame clones, some missing. Of 58,000 or so clones in the sample, around 85% were seen once. Trimming cost V 5 bases and J 1 base, with 11 bases left between them. The V gene's germline CDR1 is MNHNY and CDR2 SVGAGI (reference sequence). The CDR3 runs 14 residues. Time point indicated: week 35, safety follow-up. Mutant IDH1 20-mer peptide, at 300 ug, made up each vaccine dose, with topical imiquimod. This clone was recorded once. What it binds is unknown.

The gene calls are TRBV6-6 and TRBJ1-1; D remains unclear. This TCR derives from a man aged 40-49 years with glioma. The starting material was PBMCs, obtained from a glioma patient whose treatment included an IDH1 peptide vaccine. The CDR3 sequence is CASSVSRWNTEAFF. The CDR3 DNA follows: TGTGCCAGCAGTGTATCAAGGTGGAACACTGAAGCTTTCTTT.